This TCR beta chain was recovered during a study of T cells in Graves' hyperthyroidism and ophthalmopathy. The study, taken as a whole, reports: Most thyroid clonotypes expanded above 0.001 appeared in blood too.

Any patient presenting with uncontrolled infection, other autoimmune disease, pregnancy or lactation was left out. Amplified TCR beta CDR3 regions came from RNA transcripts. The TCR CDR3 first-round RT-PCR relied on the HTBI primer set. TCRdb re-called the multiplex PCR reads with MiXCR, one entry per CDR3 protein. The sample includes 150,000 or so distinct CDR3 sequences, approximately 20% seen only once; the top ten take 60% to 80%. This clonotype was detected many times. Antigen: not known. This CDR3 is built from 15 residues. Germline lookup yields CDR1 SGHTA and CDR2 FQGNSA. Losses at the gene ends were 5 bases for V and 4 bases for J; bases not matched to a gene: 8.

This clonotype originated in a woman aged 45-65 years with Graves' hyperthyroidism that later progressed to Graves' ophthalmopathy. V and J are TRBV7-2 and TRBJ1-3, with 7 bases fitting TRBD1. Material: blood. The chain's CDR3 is CASSLRGGGGNTIYF. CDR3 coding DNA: TGTGCCAGCAGCCTAAGAGGGGGCGGAGGAAACACCATATATTTT.